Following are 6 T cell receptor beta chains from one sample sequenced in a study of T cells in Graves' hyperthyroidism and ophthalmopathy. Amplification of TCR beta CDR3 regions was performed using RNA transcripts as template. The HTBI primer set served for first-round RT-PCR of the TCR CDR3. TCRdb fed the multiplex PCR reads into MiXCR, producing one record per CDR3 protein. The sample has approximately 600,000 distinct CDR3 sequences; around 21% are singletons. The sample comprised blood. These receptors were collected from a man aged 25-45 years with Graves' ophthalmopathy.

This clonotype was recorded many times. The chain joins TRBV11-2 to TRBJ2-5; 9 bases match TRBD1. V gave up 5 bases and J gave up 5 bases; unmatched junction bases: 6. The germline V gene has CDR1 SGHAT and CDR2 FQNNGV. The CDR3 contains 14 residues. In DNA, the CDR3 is TGTGCCAGCAGCCCTTTGACAGGGGGGGAGACCCAGTACTTC. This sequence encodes CASSPLTGGETQYF.

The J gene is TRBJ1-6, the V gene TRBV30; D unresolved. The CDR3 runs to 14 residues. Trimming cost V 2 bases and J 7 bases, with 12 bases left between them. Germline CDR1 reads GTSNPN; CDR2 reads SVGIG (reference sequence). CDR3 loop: CAWSSNVQNSPLHF. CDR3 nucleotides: TGTGCCTGGAGTAGTAATGTCCAGAATTCACCCCTCCACTTT.

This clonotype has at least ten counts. The CDR3 region is CASSPGDQPQHF. DNA of the CDR3: TGTGCCAGCAGTCCAGGGGATCAGCCCCAGCATTTT. The chain couples TRBV18 to TRBJ1-5; D perhaps matches TRBD1 (6 bases). From germline, CDR1 is KGHSH and CDR2 LQKENI. CDR3 length: 12 residues. Trimming pared 8 bases from V and 5 bases from J, leaving 10 bases between.

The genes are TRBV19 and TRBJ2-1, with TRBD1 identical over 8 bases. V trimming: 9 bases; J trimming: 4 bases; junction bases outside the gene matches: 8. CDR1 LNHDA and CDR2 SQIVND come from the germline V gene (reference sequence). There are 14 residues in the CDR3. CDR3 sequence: CASRTGLTYNEQFF. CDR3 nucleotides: TGTGCCAGCAGGACAGGGTTGACTTACAATGAGCAGTTCTTC.

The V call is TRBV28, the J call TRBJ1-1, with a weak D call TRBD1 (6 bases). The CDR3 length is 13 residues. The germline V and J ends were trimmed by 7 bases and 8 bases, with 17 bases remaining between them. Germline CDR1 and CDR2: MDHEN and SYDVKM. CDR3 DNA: TGTGCCAGCATCCTGGGGGGGGGCACGGAAGCTTTCTTT. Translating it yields CASILGGGTEAFF.

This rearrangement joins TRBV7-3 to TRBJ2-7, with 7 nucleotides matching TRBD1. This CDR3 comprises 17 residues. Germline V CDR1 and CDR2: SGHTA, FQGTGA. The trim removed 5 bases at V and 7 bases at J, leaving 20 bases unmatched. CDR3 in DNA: TGTGCCAGCAGCCAAGACAGGGAACAGGTCATGATTGGGGAGCAGTACTTC. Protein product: CASSQDREQVMIGEQYF.